This T cell receptor (beta chain) emerged from a study of metastatic and nonmetastatic thyroid tumors. Trimming took 0 bases from V and 10 from J, leaving 7 bases between them. This CDR3 has 13 residues. CDR1 and CDR2 (germline): SGHAT, FQNNGV. TCRdb re-called the PCR reads via MiXCR. The sample records 15,000 to 20,000 clones, 22% being singletons. Each patient went into thyroid surgery without having received any treatment. This clone has only a few counts. The sequencing input was adjacent normal tissue. This chain connects TRBV11-2 to TRBJ1-6; D gene uncertain. The clonotype originates from a female donor with papillary thyroid cancer or a benign thyroid nodule (not recorded which). Some clones in this sample may be carry-over from other donors' samples. The CDR3 region is CASSLDLTSPLHF. In nucleotides, the CDR3 is TGTGCCAGCAGCTTAGATTTAACCTCACCCCTCCACTTT.